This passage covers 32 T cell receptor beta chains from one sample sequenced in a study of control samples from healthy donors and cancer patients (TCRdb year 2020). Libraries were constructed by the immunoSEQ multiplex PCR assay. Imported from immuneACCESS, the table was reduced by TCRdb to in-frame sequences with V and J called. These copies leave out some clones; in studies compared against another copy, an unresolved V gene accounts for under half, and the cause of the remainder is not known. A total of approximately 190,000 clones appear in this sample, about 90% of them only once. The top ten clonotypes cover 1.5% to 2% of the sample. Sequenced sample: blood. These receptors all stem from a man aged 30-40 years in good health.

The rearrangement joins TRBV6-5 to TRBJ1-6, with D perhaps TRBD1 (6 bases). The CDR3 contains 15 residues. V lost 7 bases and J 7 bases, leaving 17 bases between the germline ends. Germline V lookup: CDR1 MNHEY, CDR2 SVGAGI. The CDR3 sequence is CASKEDSWENSPLHF. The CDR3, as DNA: TGTGCCAGCAAGGAGGACAGTTGGGAAAATTCACCCCTCCACTTT.

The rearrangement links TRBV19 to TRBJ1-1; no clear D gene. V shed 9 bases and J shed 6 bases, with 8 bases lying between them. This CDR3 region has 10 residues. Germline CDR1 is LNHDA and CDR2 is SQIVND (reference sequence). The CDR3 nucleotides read TGTGCCAGCCTCGGGGCTGAAGCTTTCTTT. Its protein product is CASLGAEAFF.

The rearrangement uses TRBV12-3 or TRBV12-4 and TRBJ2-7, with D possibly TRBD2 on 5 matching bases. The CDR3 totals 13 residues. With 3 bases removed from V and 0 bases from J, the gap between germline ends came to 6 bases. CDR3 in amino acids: CASSLTNSYEQYF. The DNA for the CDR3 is TGTGCCAGCAGTTTGACTAACTCCTACGAGCAGTACTTC.

The CDR3 region is CASSQEFLAGRNYGYTF. CDR3 bases: TGTGCCAGCAGCCAAGAATTTTTGGCAGGTCGCAACTATGGCTACACCTTC. The chain carries TRBV14 and TRBJ1-2; the D is unclear. V lost 0 bases, J lost 2 bases, and 16 bases lay in between. Germline V gene sequence: CDR1 SGHDN, CDR2 FVKESK. The CDR3 is 17 residues long.

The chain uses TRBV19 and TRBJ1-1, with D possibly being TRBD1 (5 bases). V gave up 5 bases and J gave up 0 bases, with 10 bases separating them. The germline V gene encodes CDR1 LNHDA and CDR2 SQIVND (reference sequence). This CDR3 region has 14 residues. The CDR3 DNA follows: TGTGCCAGTAGTGAGCGGGGGATGAACACTGAAGCTTTCTTT. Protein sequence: CASSERGMNTEAFF. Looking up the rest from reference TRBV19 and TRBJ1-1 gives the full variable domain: DGGITQSPKYLFRKEGQNVTLSCEQNLNHDAMYWYRQDPGQGLRLIYYSQIVNDFQKGDIAEGYSVSREKKESFPLTVTSAQKNPTAFYLCASSERGMNTEAFFGQGTRLTVV.

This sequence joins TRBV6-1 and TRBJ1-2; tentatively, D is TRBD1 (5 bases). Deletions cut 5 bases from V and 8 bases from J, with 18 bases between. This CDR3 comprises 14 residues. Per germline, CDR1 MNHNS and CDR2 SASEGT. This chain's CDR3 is CASSYTGSQGGYTF. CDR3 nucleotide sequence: TGTGCCAGCAGTTATACAGGATCCCAAGGGGGCTACACCTTC.

The CDR3 here is CASTAFLGTEKPPLHF. The CDR3 nucleotides read TGTGCCAGCACCGCGTTCTTAGGGACAGAGAAGCCACCCCTCCACTTT. The V and J genes are TRBV7-8 and TRBJ1-6; 7 nucleotides align to TRBD1. The V segment lost 7 bases and the J segment 11 bases; nucleotides outside the gene matches: 17. The CDR3 length is 16 residues. Germline V gives CDR1 SGHVS, CDR2 FQNEAQ.

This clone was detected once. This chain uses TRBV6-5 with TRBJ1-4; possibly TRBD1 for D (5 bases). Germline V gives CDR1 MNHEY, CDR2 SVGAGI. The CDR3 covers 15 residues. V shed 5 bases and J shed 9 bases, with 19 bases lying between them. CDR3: CASSPSGQGSKKLFF. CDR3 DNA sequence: TGTGCCAGCAGTCCCTCAGGGCAGGGAAGTAAAAAACTGTTTTTT.

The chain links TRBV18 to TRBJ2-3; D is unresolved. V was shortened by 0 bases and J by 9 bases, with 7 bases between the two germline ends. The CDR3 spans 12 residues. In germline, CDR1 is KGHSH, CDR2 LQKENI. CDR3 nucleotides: TGTGCCAGCTCACCACCGTCCGGGACGCAGTATTTT. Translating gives CASSPPSGTQYF.

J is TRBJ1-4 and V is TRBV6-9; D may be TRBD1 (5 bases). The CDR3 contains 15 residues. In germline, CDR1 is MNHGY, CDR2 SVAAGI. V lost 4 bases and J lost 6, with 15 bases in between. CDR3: CASSCDGGADEKLFF. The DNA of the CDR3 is TGTGCCAGCAGTTGCGACGGTGGGGCGGATGAAAAACTGTTTTTT.

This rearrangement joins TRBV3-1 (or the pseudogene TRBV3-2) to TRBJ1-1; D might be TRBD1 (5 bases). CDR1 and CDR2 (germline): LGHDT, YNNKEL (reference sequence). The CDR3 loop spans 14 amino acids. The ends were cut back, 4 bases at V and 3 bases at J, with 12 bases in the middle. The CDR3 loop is CASSPSGADTEAFF. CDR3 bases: TGTGCCAGCAGCCCTTCCGGGGCGGACACTGAAGCTTTCTTT.

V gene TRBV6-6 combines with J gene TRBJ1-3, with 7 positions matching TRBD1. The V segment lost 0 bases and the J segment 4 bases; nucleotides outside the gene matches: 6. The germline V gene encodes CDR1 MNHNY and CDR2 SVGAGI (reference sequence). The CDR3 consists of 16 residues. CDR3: CASSYSSQGKGNTIYF. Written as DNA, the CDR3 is TGTGCCAGCAGTTACTCCTCACAGGGGAAAGGAAACACCATATATTTT.

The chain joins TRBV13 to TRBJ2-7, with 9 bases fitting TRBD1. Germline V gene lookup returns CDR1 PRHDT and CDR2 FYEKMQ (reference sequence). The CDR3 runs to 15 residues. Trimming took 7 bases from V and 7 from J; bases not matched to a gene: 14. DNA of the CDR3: TGTGCCAGCACCCCGGGACAGGGAGTTCGTCGGGAGCAGTACTTC. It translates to CASTPGQGVRREQYF.

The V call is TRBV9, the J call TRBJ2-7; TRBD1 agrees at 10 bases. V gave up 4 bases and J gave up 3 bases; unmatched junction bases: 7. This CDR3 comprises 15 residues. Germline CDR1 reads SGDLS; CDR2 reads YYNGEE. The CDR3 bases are TGTGCCAGCAGCCCGGGACAGGGGCGCTTCTACGAGCAGTACTTC. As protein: CASSPGQGRFYEQYF.

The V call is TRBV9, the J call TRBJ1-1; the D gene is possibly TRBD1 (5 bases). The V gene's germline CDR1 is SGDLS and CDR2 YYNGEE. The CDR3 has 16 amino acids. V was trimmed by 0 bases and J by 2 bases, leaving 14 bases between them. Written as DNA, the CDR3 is TGTGCCAGCAGCGTAGCTATGGGAGGGGCCAACACTGAAGCTTTCTTT. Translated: CASSVAMGGANTEAFF. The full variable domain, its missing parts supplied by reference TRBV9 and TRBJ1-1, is DSGVTQTPKHLITATGQRVTLRCSPRSGDLSVYWYQQSLDQGLQFLIQYYNGEERAKGNILERFSAQQFPDLHSELNLSSLELGDSALYFCASSVAMGGANTEAFFGQGTRLTVV.

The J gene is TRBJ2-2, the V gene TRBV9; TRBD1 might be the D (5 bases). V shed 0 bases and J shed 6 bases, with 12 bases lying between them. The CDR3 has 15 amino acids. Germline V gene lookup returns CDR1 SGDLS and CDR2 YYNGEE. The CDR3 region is CASSVAGHRAGELFF. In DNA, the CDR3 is TGTGCCAGCAGCGTAGCTGGACACCGGGCCGGGGAGCTGTTTTTT. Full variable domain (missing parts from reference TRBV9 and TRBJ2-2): DSGVTQTPKHLITATGQRVTLRCSPRSGDLSVYWYQQSLDQGLQFLIQYYNGEERAKGNILERFSAQQFPDLHSELNLSSLELGDSALYFCASSVAGHRAGELFFGEGSRLTVL.

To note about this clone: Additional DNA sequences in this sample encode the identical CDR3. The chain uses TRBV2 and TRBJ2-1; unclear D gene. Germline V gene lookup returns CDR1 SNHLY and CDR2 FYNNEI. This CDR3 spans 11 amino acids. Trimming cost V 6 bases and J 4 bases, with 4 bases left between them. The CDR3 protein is CASRGYNEQFF. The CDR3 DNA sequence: TGTGCCAGCAGGGGTTACAATGAGCAGTTCTTC.

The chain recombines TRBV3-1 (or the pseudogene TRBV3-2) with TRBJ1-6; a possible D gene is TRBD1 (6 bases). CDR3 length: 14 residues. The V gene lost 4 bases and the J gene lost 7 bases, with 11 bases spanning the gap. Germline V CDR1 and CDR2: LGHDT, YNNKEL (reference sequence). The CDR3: CASSLRDTNSPLHF. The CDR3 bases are TGTGCCAGCAGCCTCCGGGACACGAATTCACCCCTCCACTTT.

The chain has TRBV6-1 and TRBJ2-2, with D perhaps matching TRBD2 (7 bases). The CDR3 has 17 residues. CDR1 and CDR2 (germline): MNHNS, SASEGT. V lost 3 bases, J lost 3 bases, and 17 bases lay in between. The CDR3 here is CASSDLFGGHYTGELFF. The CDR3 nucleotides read TGTGCCAGCAGTGATTTGTTCGGGGGGCACTACACCGGGGAGCTGTTTTTT.

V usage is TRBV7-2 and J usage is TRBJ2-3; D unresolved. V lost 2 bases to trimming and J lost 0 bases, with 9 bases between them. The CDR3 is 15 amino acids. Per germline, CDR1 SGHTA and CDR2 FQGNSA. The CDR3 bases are TGTGCCAGCAGCTTATCCTTCCTAAGCACAGATACGCAGTATTTT. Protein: CASSLSFLSTDTQYF.

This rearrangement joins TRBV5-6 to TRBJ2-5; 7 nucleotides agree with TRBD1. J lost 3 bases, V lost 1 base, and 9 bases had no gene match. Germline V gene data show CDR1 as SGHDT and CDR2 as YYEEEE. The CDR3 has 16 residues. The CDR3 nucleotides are TGTGCCAGCAGCTTGATGGTTGGGACAGCAAAAGAGACCCAGTACTTC. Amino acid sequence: CASSLMVGTAKETQYF. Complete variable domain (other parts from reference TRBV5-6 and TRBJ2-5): DAGVTQSPTHLIKTRGQQVTLRCSPKSGHDTVSWYQQALGQGPQFIFQYYEEEERQRGNFPDRFSGHQFPNYSSELNVNALLLGDSALYLCASSLMVGTAKETQYFGPGTRLLVL.

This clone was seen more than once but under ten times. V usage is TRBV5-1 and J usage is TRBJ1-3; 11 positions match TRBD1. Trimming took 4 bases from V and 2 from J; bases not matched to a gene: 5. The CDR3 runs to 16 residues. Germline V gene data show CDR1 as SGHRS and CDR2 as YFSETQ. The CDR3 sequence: CASSPGQGAPGNTIYF. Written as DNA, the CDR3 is TGCGCCAGCAGCCCCGGACAGGGGGCGCCTGGAAACACCATATATTTT.

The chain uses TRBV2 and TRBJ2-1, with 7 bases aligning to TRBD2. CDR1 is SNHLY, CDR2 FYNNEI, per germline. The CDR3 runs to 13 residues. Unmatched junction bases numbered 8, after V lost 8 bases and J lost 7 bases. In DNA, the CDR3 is TGTGCCAGCGAGCGTGGGGGGGGGAATGAGCAGTTCTTC. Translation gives CASERGGGNEQFF.

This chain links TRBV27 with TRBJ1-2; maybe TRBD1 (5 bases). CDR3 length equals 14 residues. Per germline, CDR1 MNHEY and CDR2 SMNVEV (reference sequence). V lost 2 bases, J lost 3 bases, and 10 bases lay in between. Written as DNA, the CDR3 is TGTGCCAGCAGTTTAAGGGCAGGGTACTATGGCTACACCTTC. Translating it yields CASSLRAGYYGYTF.

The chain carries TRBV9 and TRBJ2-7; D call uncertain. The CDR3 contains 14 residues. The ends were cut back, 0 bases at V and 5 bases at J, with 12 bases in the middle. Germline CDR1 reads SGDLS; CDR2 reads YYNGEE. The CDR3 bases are TGTGCCAGCAGCGTAGCCCCCAGCCAAGACGAGCAGTACTTC. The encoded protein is CASSVAPSQDEQYF.

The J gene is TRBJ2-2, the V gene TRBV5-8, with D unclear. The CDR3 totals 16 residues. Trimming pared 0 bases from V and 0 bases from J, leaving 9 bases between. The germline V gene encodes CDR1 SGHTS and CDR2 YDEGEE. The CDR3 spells CASSLGSPTNTGELFF. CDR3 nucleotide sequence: TGTGCCAGCAGCTTGGGATCACCCACGAACACCGGGGAGCTGTTTTTT.

The DNA for the CDR3 is TGCAGTGCTAGTGACGACAGTCAACTTTATAGCAATCAGCCCCAGCATTTT. Translation: CSASDDSQLYSNQPQHF. The chain combines TRBV20-1 with TRBJ1-5, with a possible D match to TRBD1 (5 bases). This CDR3 is 17 amino acids long. Per the germline V gene, CDR1 is DFQATT and CDR2 is SNEGSKA (reference sequence). The V end was cut by 3 bases, the J end by 0 bases, with 18 bases between.

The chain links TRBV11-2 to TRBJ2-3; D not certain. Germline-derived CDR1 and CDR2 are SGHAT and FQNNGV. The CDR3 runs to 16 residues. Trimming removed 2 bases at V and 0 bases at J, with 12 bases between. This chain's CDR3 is CASSLLTLISTDTQYF. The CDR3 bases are TGTGCCAGCAGCTTATTGACACTTATAAGCACAGATACGCAGTATTTT.

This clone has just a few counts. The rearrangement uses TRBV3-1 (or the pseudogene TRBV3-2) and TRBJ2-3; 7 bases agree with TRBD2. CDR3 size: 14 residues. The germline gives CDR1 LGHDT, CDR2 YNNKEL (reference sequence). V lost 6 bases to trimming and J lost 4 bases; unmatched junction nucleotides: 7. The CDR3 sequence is CASSVQRGADTQYF. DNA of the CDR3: TGTGCCAGCAGTGTGCAGCGGGGCGCAGATACGCAGTATTTT.

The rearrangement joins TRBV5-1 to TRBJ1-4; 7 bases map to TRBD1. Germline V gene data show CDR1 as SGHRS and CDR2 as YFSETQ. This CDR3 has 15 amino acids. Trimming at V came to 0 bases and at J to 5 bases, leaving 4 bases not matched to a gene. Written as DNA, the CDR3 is TGCGCCAGCAGCTTGGGAGGGGGCCGGAATGAAAAACTGTTTTTT. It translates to CASSLGGGRNEKLFF. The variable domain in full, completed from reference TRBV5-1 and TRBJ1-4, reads KAGVTQTPRYLIKTRGQQVTLSCSPISGHRSVSWYQQTPGQGLQFLFEYFSETQRNKGNFPGRFSGRQFSNSRSEMNVSTLELGDSALYLCASSLGGGRNEKLFFGSGTQLSVL.

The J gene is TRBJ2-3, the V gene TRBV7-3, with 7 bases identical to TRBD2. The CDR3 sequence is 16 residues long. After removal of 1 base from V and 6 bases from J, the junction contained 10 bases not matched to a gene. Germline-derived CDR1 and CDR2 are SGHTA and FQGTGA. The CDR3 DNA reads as TGTGCCAGCAGCTTAAAGGGAGGGCCTGGCAAGGATACGCAGTATTTT. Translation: CASSLKGGPGKDTQYF.

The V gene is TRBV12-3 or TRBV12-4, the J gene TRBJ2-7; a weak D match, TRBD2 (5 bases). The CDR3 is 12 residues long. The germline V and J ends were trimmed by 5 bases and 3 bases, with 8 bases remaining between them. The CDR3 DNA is TGTGCCAGCAGTCCGGACTTCTACGAGCAGTACTTC. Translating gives CASSPDFYEQYF.